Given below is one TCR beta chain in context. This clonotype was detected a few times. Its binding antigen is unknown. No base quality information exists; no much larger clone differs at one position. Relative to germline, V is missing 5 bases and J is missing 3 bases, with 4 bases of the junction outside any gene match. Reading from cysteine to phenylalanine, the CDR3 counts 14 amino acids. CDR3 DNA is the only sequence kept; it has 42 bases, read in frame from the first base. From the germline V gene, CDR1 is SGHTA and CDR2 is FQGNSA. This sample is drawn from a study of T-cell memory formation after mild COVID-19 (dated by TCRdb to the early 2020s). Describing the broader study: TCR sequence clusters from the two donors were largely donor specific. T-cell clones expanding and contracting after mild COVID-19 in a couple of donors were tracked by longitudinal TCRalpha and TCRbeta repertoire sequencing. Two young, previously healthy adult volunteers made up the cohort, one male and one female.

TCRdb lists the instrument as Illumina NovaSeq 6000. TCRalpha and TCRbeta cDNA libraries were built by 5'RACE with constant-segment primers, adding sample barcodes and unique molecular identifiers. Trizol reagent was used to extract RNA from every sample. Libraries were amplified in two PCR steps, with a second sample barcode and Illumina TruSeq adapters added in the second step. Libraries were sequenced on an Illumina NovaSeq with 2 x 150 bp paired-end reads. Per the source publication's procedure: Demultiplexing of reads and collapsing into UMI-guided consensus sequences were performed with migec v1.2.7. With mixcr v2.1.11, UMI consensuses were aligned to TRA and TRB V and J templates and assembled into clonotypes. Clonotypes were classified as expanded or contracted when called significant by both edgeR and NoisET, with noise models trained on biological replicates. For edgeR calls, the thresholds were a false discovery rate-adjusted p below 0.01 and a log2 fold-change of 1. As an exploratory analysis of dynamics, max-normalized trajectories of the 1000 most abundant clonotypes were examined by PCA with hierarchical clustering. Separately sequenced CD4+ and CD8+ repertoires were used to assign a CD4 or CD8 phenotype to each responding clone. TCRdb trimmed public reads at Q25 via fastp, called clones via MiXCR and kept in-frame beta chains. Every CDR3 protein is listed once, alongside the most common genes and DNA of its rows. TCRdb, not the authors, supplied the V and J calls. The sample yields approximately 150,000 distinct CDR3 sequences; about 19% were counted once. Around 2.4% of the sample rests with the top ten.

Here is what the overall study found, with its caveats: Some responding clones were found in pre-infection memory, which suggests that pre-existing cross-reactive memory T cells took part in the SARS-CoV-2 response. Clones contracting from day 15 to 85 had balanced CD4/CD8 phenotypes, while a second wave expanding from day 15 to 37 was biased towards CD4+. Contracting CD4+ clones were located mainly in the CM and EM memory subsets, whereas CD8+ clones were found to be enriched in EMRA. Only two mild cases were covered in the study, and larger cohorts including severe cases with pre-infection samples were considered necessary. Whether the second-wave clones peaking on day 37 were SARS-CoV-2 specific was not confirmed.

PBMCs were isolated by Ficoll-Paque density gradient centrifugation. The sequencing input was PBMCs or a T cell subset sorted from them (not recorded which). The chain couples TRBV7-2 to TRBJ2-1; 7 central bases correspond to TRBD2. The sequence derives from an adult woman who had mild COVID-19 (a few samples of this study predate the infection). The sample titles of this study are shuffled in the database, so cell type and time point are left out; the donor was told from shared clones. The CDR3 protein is CASSRLADYNEQFF. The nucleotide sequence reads TGTGCCAGCAGCCGGCTAGCGGACTACAATGAGCAGTTCTTC.